This is a list of T cell receptor beta chains from one sample in a study of blood T cells in healthy people across ages. TCRdb re-called the 5' RACE reads through MiXCR, storing one row per CDR3 protein. Of 1.5 million to 2 million distinct CDR3 sequences detected, just under 50% appear once; the ten largest clones hold less than 2.5%. Material for sequencing was blood. The receptors derive from a woman in her 40s in good health. Each CDR3 is given with its conserved first and last residue. The D gene is left open where the match is weak. Expanded clones get a size class; other rows say once, few or many, or leave the size out.

d_gene: TRBD2
j_gene: TRBJ2-1
v_gene: TRBV20-1
abundance: -
CDR3aa: CSARDPLSGGANEQFF
CDR3nt: TGCAGTGCTAGAGATCCACTTAGCGGGGGGGCCAATGAGCAGTTCTTC

d_gene: -
j_gene: TRBJ2-1
v_gene: TRBV24-1
abundance: -
CDR3aa: CATSAPGAEQFF
CDR3nt: TGTGCCACCAGTGCCCCGGGCGCGGAGCAGTTCTTC

d_gene: TRBD1
j_gene: TRBJ2-3
v_gene: TRBV7-9
abundance: -
CDR3aa: CASSLGQASRDTQYF
CDR3nt: TGTGCCAGCAGCTTGGGACAGGCTAGTCGAGATACGCAGTATTTT

d_gene: TRBD1
j_gene: TRBJ1-4
v_gene: TRBV4-3
abundance: few
CDR3aa: CASSQEDRGRESFEKLFF
CDR3nt: TGCGCCAGCAGCCAAGAAGACAGGGGGCGCGAGTCGTTTGAAAAACTGTTTTTT

d_gene: TRBD1
j_gene: TRBJ2-7
v_gene: TRBV6-5
abundance: -
CDR3aa: CVSSYYSTGASEQYF
CDR3nt: TGTGTCAGCAGTTACTATTCGACAGGGGCTTCCGAGCAGTACTTC

d_gene: -
j_gene: TRBJ2-5
v_gene: TRBV11-2
abundance: many
CDR3aa: CASTIPSESAETQYF
CDR3nt: TGTGCCAGCACCATCCCTTCGGAGTCCGCAGAGACCCAGTACTTC

d_gene: -
j_gene: TRBJ2-3
v_gene: TRBV29-1
abundance: many
CDR3aa: CSVVLTDTQYF
CDR3nt: TGCAGCGTTGTGTTAACCGATACGCAGTATTTT

d_gene: TRBD2
j_gene: TRBJ2-1
v_gene: TRBV20-1
abundance: -
CDR3aa: CSATILGLAGVSSYNEQFF
CDR3nt: TGCAGTGCTACAATCCTAGGACTAGCGGGGGTAAGCTCCTACAATGAGCAGTTCTTC

d_gene: -
j_gene: TRBJ1-1
v_gene: TRBV20-1
abundance: -
CDR3aa: CSARFRGTEAFF
CDR3nt: TGCAGTGCTAGGTTCAGGGGCACTGAAGCTTTCTTT

d_gene: -
j_gene: TRBJ1-1
v_gene: TRBV6-2/TRBV6-3
abundance: -
CDR3aa: CASSYGAGPPEAFF
CDR3nt: TGTGCCAGCAGTTATGGGGCCGGGCCCCCTGAAGCTTTCTTT

d_gene: TRBD1
j_gene: TRBJ1-2
v_gene: TRBV20-1
abundance: -
CDR3aa: CSARDRGSFGYTF
CDR3nt: TGCAGTGCTAGAGACAGGGGGTCTTTTGGCTACACCTTC

d_gene: -
j_gene: TRBJ2-1
v_gene: TRBV4-3
abundance: -
CDR3aa: CASSQQDSNSYNEQFF
CDR3nt: TGCGCCAGCAGCCAACAAGACAGTAACTCCTACAATGAGCAGTTCTTC

d_gene: -
j_gene: TRBJ1-2
v_gene: TRBV7-2
abundance: -
CDR3aa: CASRIGGGGYTF
CDR3nt: TGTGCCAGCAGAATCGGGGGGGGTGGCTACACCTTC

d_gene: -
j_gene: TRBJ2-1
v_gene: TRBV28
abundance: -
CDR3aa: CASRAQVKPYNEQFF
CDR3nt: TGTGCCAGCAGGGCTCAGGTAAAACCCTACAATGAGCAGTTCTTC

d_gene: TRBD1
j_gene: TRBJ2-7
v_gene: TRBV6-2/TRBV6-3
abundance: -
CDR3aa: CASSYLGQGVDEQYF
CDR3nt: TGTGCCAGCAGTTACTTGGGACAGGGGGTGGACGAGCAGTACTTC

d_gene: -
j_gene: TRBJ2-6
v_gene: TRBV6-5
abundance: -
CDR3aa: CASSTGLGANVLTF
CDR3nt: TGTGCCAGCAGTACAGGGCTTGGGGCCAACGTCCTGACTTTC

d_gene: -
j_gene: TRBJ2-3
v_gene: TRBV5-1
abundance: -
CDR3aa: CASSLRPAIVQRDTQYF
CDR3nt: TGCGCCAGCAGCTTGAGGCCTGCCATAGTTCAGAGAGATACGCAGTATTTT

d_gene: -
j_gene: TRBJ2-3
v_gene: TRBV6-2/TRBV6-3
abundance: -
CDR3aa: CASSYGLPYTDTQYF
CDR3nt: TGTGCCAGCAGTTACGGGCTGCCTTACACAGATACGCAGTATTTT

d_gene: -
j_gene: TRBJ2-7
v_gene: TRBV28
abundance: few
CDR3aa: CASSFTLKQGIYYEQYF
CDR3nt: TGTGCCAGCAGTTTCACCCTTAAACAGGGTATATACTACGAGCAGTACTTC

d_gene: -
j_gene: TRBJ1-5
v_gene: TRBV20-1
abundance: -
CDR3aa: CSARDRLNSNQPQHF
CDR3nt: TGCAGTGCTAGAGATCGCCTGAATAGCAATCAGCCCCAGCATTTT

d_gene: -
j_gene: TRBJ2-3
v_gene: TRBV7-2
abundance: few
CDR3aa: CASSLTRYTDTQYF
CDR3nt: TGTGCCAGCAGCTTAACCAGGTACACAGATACGCAGTATTTT

d_gene: -
j_gene: TRBJ1-6
v_gene: TRBV3-1
abundance: few
CDR3aa: CASSPGHRNSPLHF
CDR3nt: TGTGCCAGCAGCCCGGGCCACAGGAATTCACCCCTCCACTTT

d_gene: TRBD2
j_gene: TRBJ2-5
v_gene: TRBV4-1
abundance: few
CDR3aa: CASSQEGGGAQETQYF
CDR3nt: TGCGCCAGCAGCCAAGAGGGCGGGGGGGCCCAAGAGACCCAGTACTTC

d_gene: TRBD1
j_gene: TRBJ2-2
v_gene: TRBV11-2
abundance: -
CDR3aa: CASSLGPSGTVNTGELFF
CDR3nt: TGTGCCAGCAGCTTAGGGCCATCGGGGACAGTTAACACCGGGGAGCTGTTTTTT

d_gene: TRBD1
j_gene: TRBJ1-4
v_gene: TRBV27
abundance: -
CDR3aa: CASSALGGGEKLFF
CDR3nt: TGTGCCAGCAGTGCCCTAGGGGGCGGGGAAAAACTGTTTTTT

d_gene: -
j_gene: TRBJ2-7
v_gene: TRBV6-2/TRBV6-3
abundance: -
CDR3aa: CASRATGREQYF
CDR3nt: TGTGCCAGCAGAGCAACGGGGCGCGAGCAGTACTTC

d_gene: -
j_gene: TRBJ1-2
v_gene: TRBV13
abundance: -
CDR3aa: CASSSGGAGRYGYTF
CDR3nt: TGTGCCAGCAGCTCCGGGGGGGCCGGTCGCTATGGCTACACCTTC

d_gene: -
j_gene: TRBJ2-3
v_gene: TRBV9
abundance: few
CDR3aa: CASSRISSDTQYF
CDR3nt: TGTGCCAGCAGCCGTATTTCTTCAGATACGCAGTATTTT

d_gene: -
j_gene: TRBJ2-1
v_gene: TRBV9
abundance: -
CDR3aa: CASSVEERYYEQFF
CDR3nt: TGTGCCAGCAGCGTAGAGGAAAGGTACTATGAGCAGTTCTTC

d_gene: TRBD1
j_gene: TRBJ1-4
v_gene: TRBV5-5
abundance: few
CDR3aa: CASSIQGATNEKLFF
CDR3nt: TGTGCCAGCAGCATACAGGGGGCAACTAATGAAAAACTGTTTTTT

d_gene: -
j_gene: TRBJ1-2
v_gene: TRBV4-1
abundance: -
CDR3aa: CASSHARGAINYGYTF
CDR3nt: TGCGCCAGCAGCCACGCCCGGGGGGCTATTAACTATGGCTACACCTTC

d_gene: -
j_gene: TRBJ2-5
v_gene: TRBV5-1
abundance: -
CDR3aa: CASSTAGFQETQYF
CDR3nt: TGCGCCAGCAGTACGGCGGGGTTCCAAGAGACCCAGTACTTC

d_gene: -
j_gene: TRBJ1-6
v_gene: TRBV6-5
abundance: -
CDR3aa: CASSQWAGGSPLHF
CDR3nt: TGTGCCAGCAGTCAATGGGCTGGAGGTTCACCCCTCCACTTT

d_gene: TRBD2
j_gene: TRBJ2-3
v_gene: TRBV28
abundance: -
CDR3aa: CASALAGARTDTQYF
CDR3nt: TGTGCCAGCGCCCTAGCGGGGGCCCGCACAGATACGCAGTATTTT

d_gene: -
j_gene: TRBJ1-6
v_gene: TRBV28
abundance: few
CDR3aa: CASSPSGGSYNSPLHF
CDR3nt: TGTGCCAGCAGTCCGTCTGGGGGCTCCTATAATTCACCCCTCCACTTT

d_gene: -
j_gene: TRBJ2-4
v_gene: TRBV5-4
abundance: -
CDR3aa: CASSLEWGAKNIQYF
CDR3nt: TGTGCCAGCAGCTTGGAGTGGGGCGCCAAAAACATTCAGTACTTC

d_gene: TRBD2
j_gene: TRBJ2-1
v_gene: TRBV7-6
abundance: -
CDR3aa: CASSSVRSGGVHEQFF
CDR3nt: TGTGCCAGCAGCTCTGTGAGAAGCGGGGGGGTCCATGAGCAGTTCTTC

d_gene: -
j_gene: TRBJ2-1
v_gene: TRBV25-1
abundance: -
CDR3aa: CATGVKDEQFF
CDR3nt: TGTGCCACAGGGGTAAAGGATGAGCAGTTCTTC

d_gene: -
j_gene: TRBJ2-5
v_gene: TRBV3-1
abundance: -
CDR3aa: CASSQRQHQETQYF
CDR3nt: TGTGCCAGCAGCCAAAGGCAGCACCAAGAGACCCAGTACTTC

d_gene: TRBD1
j_gene: TRBJ1-6
v_gene: TRBV20-1
abundance: -
CDR3aa: CSASDAGGGKAPLHF
CDR3nt: TGCAGTGCTAGCGACGCAGGGGGCGGTAAGGCACCCCTCCACTTT

d_gene: -
j_gene: TRBJ2-1
v_gene: TRBV20-1
abundance: -
CDR3aa: CSASSLPWDEQFF
CDR3nt: TGCAGTGCTTCGTCTTTACCCTGGGATGAGCAGTTCTTC